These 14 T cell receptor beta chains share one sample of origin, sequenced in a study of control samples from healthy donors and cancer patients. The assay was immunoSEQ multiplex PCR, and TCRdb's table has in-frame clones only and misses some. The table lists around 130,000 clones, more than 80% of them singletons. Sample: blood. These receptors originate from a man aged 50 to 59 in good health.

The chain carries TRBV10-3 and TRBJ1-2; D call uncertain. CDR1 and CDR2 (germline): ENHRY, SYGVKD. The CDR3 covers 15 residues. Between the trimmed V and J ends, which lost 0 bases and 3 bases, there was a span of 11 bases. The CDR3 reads CAISESSRSDYGYTF. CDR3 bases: TGTGCCATCAGTGAGTCGAGTCGGTCCGACTATGGCTACACCTTC.

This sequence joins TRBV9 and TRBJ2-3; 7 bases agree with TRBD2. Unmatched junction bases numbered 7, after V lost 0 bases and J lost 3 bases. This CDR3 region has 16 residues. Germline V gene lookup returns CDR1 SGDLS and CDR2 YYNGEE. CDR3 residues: CASSVGGGVGTDTQYF. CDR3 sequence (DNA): TGTGCCAGCAGCGTAGGGGGAGGGGTGGGGACAGATACGCAGTATTTT.

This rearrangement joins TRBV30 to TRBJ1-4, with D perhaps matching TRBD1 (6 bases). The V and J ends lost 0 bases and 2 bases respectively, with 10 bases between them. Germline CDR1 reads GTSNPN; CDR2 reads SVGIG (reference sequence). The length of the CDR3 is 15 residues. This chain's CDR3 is CAWSVLGQTNEKLFF. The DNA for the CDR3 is TGTGCCTGGAGTGTACTTGGACAGACTAATGAAAAACTGTTTTTT.

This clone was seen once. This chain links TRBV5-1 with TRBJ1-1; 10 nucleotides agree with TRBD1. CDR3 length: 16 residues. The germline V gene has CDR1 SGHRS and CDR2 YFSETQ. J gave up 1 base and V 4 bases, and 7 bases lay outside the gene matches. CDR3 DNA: TGCGCCAGCAGCCCGGGGGACAGGGGTAAGAACACTGAAGCTTTCTTT. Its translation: CASSPGDRGKNTEAFF.

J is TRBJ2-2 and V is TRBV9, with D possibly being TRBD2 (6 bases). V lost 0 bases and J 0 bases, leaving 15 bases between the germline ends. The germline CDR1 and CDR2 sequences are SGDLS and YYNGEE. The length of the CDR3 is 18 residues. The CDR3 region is CASSVVSGAVSNTGELFF. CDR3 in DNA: TGTGCCAGCAGCGTAGTGTCGGGAGCGGTGTCGAACACCGGGGAGCTGTTTTTT.

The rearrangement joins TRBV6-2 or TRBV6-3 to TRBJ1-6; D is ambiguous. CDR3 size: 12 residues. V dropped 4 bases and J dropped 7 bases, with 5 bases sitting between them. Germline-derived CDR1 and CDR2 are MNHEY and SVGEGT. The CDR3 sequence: CASSFANSPLHF. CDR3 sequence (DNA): TGTGCCAGCAGTTTCGCAAATTCACCCCTCCACTTT.

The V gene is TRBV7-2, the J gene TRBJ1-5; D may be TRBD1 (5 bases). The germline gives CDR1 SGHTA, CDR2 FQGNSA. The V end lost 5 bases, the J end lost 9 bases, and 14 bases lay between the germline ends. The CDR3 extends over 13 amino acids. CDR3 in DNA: TGTGCCAGCAGCCAAGAGCCAGGGTTGCCCCAGCATTTT. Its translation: CASSQEPGLPQHF.

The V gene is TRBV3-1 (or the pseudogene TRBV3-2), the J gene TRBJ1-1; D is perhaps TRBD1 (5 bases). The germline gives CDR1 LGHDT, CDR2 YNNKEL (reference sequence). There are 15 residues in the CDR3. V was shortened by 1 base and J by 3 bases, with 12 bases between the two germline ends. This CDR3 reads CASSQGPGRHTEAFF. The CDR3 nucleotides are TGTGCCAGCAGCCAAGGCCCAGGGAGGCACACTGAAGCTTTCTTT.

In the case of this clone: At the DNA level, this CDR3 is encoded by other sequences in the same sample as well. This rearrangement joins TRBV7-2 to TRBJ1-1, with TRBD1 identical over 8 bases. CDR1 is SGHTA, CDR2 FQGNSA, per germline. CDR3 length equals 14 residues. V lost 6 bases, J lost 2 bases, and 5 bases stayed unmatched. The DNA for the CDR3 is TGTGCCAGCAGTGGACAGGGCGGTAACACTGAAGCTTTCTTT. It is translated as CASSGQGGNTEAFF.

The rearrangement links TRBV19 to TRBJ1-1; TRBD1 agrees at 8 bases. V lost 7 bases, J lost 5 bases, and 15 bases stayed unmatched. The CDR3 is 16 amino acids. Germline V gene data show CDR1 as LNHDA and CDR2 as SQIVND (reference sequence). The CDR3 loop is CASKLGTGWSWTEAFF. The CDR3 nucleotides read TGTGCCAGTAAGTTAGGGACAGGATGGTCGTGGACTGAAGCTTTCTTT. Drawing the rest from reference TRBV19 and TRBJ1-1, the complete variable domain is DGGITQSPKYLFRKEGQNVTLSCEQNLNHDAMYWYRQDPGQGLRLIYYSQIVNDFQKGDIAEGYSVSREKKESFPLTVTSAQKNPTAFYLCASKLGTGWSWTEAFFGQGTRLTVV.

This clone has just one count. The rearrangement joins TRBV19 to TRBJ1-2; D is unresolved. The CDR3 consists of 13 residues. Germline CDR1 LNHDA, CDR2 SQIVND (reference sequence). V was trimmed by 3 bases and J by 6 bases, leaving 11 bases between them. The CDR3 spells CASSMARTDGYTF. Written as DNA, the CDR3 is TGTGCCAGTAGTATGGCTAGAACGGATGGCTACACCTTC.

The CDR3 region has the DNA TGTGCCAGCAGTTTCCTTCAGGGCCGACTTTTATACGAGCAGTACTTC. Translated, it gives CASSFLQGRLLYEQYF. This chain uses TRBV6-2 or TRBV6-3 with TRBJ2-7; possible D gene TRBD1, 5 bases. This CDR3 has 16 residues. Germline V CDR1 and CDR2: MNHEY, SVGEGT. The V and J ends lost 4 bases and 4 bases respectively, with 20 bases between them.

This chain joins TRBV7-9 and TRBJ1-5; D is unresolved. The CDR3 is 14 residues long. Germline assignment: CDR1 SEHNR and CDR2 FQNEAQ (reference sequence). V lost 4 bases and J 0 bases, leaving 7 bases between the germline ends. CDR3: CASSWGVSNQPQHF. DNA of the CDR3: TGTGCCAGCAGCTGGGGAGTTAGCAATCAGCCCCAGCATTTT.

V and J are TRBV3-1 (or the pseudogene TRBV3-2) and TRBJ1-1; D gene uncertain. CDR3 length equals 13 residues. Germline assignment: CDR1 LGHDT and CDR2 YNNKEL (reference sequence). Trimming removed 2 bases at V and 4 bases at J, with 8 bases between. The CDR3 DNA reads TGTGCCAGCAGCCAATATGATGTCACTGAAGCTTTCTTT. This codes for CASSQYDVTEAFF.